This T cell receptor (beta chain) was documented in a study of beta chain features in type 1 diabetes. This clone has only a few counts. The investigators reverse transcribed all of the isolated RNA, so they sequenced expressed TCRB transcripts. TCRdb's copy holds only in-frame clones and misses some; the assay was immunoSEQ multiplex PCR. Of about 340,000 clones listed, around 7.6% were seen once; the top ten hold more than 0.4%. The V segment lost 5 bases and the J segment 10 bases; nucleotides outside the gene matches: 3. The germline gives CDR1 MDHEN, CDR2 SYDVKM. This CDR3 comprises 12 residues. Sequenced material: central memory CD4+ T cells from blood. This clonotype was obtained from a woman under 30 in good health. The rearrangement links TRBV28 to TRBJ2-7, with 12 bases aligning to TRBD2. The CDR3 sequence: CASSTTSGRQYF. The DNA for the CDR3 is TGTGCCAGCAGTACGACTAGCGGGAGACAGTACTTC.